This TCR beta chain originates from a study of OX40 agonist ivuxolimab in advanced cancers. Context from the whole study: Ivuxolimab was a fully human IgG2 agonistic monoclonal antibody targeting the costimulatory receptor OX40 (CD134). Prior anti-PD-1, anti-PD-L1 or anti-CTLA-4 therapy was permitted, and checkpoint inhibitors had been received by under 50% of dose-escalation patients. The point of sequencing TCRbeta in the periphery was to test whether ivuxolimab changed TCR sequence diversity and drove clonal T-cell expansion. Partial responses occurred in three dose-escalation patients: two with cutaneous melanoma and one with hepatocellular carcinoma. Among the roughly 52 dose-escalation patients, approximately 20 had hepatocellular carcinoma, approximately 15 melanoma, 9 renal cell carcinoma and 9 head and neck cancer. The paper covers the monotherapy dose-escalation part of the phase I ivuxolimab trial, which included N ≈ 50 patients. A male proportion of 82.7% and a mean age of around 60 years, ranging from about 23 to 79, were recorded for the dose-escalation cohort. Intravenous ivuxolimab was administered to patients every 2 weeks at six dose levels: 0.01, 0.1, 0.3, 1.5, 3 and 10 mg/kg.

The trial excluded patients who had a history of autoimmune disease or who were on systemic immunosuppression. Peripheral blood for TCR sequencing was collected from all dose cohorts at baseline, on cycle 4 day 1, and on cycle 7 day 1. Samples came from an open-label, multicenter, first-in-human phase I dose-escalation trial of ivuxolimab. Adults with locally advanced or metastatic head and neck squamous cell, hepatocellular, melanoma or renal cell carcinoma were enrolled in the trial. Before TCR sequencing, CD4+ T cells and CD8+ T cells from peripheral blood were sorted into separate populations. Results the study describes overall, beyond this receptor: Low levels of normalized T-cell clonal expansion were also seen in some nonresponding patients. Antigen specificity was not determined for the clonally expanded peripheral T cells. At doses of 0.1 to 3.0 mg/kg, clonal expansion of both CD4+ and CD8+ T cells in blood was seen between baseline and week 6. Partial responders in the 0.1-3.0 mg/kg groups had among the lowest normalized peripheral clonal expansion, especially among CD8+ T cells. After ivuxolimab, expanded clones were on average more numerous among CD8+ T cells than among CD4+ T cells.

For sequencing of the TCRbeta CDR3 region, genomic DNA was extracted from the sorted cells. The immunoSEQ Assay was used for sequencing of TCRbeta CDR3 regions. As stored in TCRdb, this immuneACCESS dataset retains in-frame rearrangements with V and J assigned. A fraction of the clones does not appear; measured against another copy, unresolved V genes explain less than half of the discrepancy, and the remainder lacks a known reason. The sample includes approximately 76,000 clones, with 85% to 95% observed a single time. Less than 8% of the sample belongs to the ten largest clones. V gives up 5 bases and J gives up 4 bases, and the segment between their germline ends measures 15 bases. The cysteine opens and the phenylalanine closes a CDR3 of 15 amino acids. The entry retains the CDR3 DNA only, 45 bases that are in frame from base 1. CDR1 and CDR2 are drawn from the germline V gene: MNHNS, SASEGT.

Worth noting for this clone: The target of this receptor is not known. No base-level quality is on record; no much larger clone is a single base apart.

Recombination connected TRBV6-1 to TRBJ2-1; TRBD2 is possibly the D segment (6 matching bases). The sequences come from CD4+ or CD8+ T cells sorted from blood, collected in a trial of the OX40 agonist ivuxolimab. The TCR comes from an adult with an advanced solid tumor such as melanoma, head and neck, liver or kidney cancer. The bases read TGTGCCAGCAGTTCGGGCGCGGGGATTTACAATGAGCAGTTCTTC. Its amino acids are CASSSGAGIYNEQFF.